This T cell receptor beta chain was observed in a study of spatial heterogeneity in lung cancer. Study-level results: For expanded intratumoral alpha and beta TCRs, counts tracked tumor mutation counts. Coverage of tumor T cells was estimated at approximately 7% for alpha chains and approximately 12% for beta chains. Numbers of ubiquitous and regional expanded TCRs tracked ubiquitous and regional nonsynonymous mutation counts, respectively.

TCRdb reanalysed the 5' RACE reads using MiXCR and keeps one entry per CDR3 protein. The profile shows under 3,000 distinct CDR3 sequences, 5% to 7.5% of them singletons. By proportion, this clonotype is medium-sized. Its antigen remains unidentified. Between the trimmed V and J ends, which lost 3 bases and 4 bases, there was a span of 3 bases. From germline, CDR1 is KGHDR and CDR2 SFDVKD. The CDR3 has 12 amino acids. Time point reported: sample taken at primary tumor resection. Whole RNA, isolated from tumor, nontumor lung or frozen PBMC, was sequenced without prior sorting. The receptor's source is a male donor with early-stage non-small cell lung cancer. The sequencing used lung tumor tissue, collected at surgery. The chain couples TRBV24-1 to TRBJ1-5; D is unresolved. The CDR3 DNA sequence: TGTGCCACCAGTGATGGTAATCAGCCCCAGCATTTT. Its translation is CATSDGNQPQHF.